This T cell receptor (beta chain) originates from a study of T cell responses to AZD1222 COVID-19 vaccine. General study points: Only 5 or 6 individuals given AZD1222 were seropositive at baseline. Donors, mostly white British, included more females; clonal diversity was possibly underestimated.

Some clones are missing from TCRdb's copy, which holds only in-frame ones; the method was immunoSEQ multiplex PCR. The table records about 76,000 clones, about three quarters of them present only once. The CDR3 has 14 residues. Germline trimming cut 5 bases from V and 0 bases from J; bases unmatched to any gene: 3. Germline CDR1 and CDR2: SGHTA and FQGNSA. This clone was detected only once. The antigen is not known. V gene TRBV7-2 combines with J gene TRBJ2-5; 7 nucleotides agree with TRBD1. Material: peripheral blood, obtained 28 days after the second dose of the MenACWY control vaccine. The source of this sequence is an adult who received the MenACWY meningococcal vaccine as a control. Here the CDR3 reads CASSPGQNQETQYF. CDR3 nucleotide sequence: TGTGCCAGCAGCCCGGGACAGAACCAAGAGACCCAGTACTTC.